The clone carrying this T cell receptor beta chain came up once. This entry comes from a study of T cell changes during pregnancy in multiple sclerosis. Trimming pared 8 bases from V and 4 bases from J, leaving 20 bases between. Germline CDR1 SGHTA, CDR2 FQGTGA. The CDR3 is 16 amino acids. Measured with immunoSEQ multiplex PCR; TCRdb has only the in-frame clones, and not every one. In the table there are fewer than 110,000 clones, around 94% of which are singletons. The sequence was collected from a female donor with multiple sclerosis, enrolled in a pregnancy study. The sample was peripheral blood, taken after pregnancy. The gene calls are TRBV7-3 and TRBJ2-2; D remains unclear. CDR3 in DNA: TGTGCCAGCCCCCGGAGAGGCCCCTTCACCACCGGGGAGCTGTTTTTT. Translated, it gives CASPRRGPFTTGELFF.